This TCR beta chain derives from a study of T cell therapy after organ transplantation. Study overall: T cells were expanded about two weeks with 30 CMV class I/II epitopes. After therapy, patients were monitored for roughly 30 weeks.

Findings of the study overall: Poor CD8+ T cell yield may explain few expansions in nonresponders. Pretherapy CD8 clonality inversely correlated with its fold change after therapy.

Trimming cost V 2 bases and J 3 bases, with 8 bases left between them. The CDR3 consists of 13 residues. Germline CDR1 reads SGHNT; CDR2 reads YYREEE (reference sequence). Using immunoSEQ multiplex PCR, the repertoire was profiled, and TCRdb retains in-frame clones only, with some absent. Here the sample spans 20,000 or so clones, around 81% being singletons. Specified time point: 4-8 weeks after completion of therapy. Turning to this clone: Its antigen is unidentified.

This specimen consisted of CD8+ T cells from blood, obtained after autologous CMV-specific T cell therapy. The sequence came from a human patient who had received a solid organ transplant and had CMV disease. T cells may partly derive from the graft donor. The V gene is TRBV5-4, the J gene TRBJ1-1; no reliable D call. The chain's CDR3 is CASSFSLDTEAFF. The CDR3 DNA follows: TGTGCCAGCAGCTTCTCACTGGACACTGAAGCTTTCTTT.